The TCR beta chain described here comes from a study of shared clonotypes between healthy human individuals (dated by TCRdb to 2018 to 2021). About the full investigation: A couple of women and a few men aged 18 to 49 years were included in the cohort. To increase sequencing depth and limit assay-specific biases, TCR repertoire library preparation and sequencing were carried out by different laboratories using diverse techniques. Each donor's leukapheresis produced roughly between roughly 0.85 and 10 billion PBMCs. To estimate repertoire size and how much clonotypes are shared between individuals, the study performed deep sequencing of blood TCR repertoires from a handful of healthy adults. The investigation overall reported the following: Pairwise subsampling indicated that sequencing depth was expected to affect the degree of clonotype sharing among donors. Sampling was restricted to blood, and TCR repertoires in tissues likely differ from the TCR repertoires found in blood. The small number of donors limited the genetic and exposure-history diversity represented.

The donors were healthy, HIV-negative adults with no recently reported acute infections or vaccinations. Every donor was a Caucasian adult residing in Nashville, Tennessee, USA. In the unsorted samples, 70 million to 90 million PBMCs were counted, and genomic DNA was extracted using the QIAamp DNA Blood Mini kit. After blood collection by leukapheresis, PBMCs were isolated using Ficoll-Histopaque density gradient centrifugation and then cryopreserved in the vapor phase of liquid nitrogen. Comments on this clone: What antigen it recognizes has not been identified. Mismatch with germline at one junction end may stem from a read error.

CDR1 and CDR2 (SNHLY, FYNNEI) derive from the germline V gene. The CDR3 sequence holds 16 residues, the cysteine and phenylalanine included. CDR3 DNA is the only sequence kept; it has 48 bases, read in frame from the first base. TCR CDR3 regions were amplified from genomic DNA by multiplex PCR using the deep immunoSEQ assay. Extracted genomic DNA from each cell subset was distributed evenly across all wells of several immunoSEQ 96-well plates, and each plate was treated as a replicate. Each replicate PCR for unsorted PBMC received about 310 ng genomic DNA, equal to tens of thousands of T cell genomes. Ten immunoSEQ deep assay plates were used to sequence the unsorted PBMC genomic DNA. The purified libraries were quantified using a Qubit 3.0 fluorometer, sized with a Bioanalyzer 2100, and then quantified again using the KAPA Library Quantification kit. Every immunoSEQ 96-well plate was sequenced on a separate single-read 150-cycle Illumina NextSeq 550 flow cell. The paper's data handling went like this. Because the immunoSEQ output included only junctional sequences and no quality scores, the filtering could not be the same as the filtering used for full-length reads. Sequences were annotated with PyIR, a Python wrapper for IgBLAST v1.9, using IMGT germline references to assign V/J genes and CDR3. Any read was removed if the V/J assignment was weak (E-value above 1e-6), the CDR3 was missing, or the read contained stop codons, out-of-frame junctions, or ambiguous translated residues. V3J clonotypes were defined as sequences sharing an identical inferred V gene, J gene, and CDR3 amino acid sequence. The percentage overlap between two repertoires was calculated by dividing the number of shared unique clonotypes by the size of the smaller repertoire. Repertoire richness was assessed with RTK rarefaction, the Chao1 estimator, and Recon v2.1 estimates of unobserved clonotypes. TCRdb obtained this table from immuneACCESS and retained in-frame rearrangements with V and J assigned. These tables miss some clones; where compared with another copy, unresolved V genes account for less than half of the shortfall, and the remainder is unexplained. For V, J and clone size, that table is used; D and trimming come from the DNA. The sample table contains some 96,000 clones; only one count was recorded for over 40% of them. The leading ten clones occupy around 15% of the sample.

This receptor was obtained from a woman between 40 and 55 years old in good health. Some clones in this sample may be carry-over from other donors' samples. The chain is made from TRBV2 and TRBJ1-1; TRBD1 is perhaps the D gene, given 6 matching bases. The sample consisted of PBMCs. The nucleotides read TGTGCCAGCAGTGAACCGGACAGCGGCATGAACACTGAAGCTCTCTTT. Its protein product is CASSEPDSGMNTEALF.